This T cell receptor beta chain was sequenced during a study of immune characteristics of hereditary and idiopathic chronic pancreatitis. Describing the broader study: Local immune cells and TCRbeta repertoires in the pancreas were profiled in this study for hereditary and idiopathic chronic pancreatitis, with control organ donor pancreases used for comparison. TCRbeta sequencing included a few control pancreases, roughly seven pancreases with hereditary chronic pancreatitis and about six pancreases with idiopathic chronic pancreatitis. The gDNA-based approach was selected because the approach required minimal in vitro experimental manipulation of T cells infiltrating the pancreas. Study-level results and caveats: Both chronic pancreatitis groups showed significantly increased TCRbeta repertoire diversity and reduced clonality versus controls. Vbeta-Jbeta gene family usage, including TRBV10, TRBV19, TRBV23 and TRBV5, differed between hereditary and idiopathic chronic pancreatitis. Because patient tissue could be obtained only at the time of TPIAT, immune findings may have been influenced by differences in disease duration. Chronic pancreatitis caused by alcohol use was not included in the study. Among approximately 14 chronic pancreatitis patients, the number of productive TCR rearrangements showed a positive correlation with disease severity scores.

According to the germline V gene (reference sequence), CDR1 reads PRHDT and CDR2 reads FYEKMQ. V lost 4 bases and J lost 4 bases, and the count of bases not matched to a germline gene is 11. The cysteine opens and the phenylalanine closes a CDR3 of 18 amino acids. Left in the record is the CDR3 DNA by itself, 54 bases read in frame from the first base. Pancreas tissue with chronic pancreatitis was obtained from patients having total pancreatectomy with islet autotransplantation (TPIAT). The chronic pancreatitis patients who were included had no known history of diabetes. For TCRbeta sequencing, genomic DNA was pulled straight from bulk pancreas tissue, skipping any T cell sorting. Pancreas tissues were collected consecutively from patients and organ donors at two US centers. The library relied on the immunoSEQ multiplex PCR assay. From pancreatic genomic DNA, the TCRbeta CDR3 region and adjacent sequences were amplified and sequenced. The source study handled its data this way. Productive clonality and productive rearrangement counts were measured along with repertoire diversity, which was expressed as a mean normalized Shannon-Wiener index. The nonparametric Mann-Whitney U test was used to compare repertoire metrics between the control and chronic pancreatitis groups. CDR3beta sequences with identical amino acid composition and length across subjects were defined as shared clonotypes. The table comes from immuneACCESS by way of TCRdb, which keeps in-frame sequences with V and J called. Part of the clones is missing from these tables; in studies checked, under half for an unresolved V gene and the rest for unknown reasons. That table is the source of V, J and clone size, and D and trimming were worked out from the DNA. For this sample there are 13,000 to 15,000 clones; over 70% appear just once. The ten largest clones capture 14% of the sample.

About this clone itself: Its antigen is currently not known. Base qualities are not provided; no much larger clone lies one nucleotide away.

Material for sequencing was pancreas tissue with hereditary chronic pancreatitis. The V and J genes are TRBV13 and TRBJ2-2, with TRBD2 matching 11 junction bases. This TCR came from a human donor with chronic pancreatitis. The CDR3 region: CASSSSLAGGTATGELFF. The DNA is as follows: TGTGCCAGCAGCTCCTCCCTAGCGGGAGGTACCGCCACCGGGGAGCTGTTTTTT.